The rows below give T cell receptor beta chains drawn from one sample of a study of cytomegalovirus exposure and HLA in healthy donors. The table came from immunoSEQ multiplex PCR; TCRdb's copy has only in-frame clones and leaves some out. The sample carries around 67,000 clones, 55% to 70% recorded once. The source material was PBMCs. These receptors were collected from a woman between 45 and 65 years old in good health and CMV-seronegative. CDR3s include the opening cysteine and the closing phenylalanine or tryptophan. Each record gives: V gene, J gene, CDR3 protein.

TRBV29-1	TRBJ2-7	CSGGGRYEQYF
TRBV30	TRBJ1-3	CAWDTGSSGNTIYF
TRBV5-8	TRBJ1-1	CASSFSGRVSEAFF
TRBV28	TRBJ2-1	CASSLAQAINEQFF
TRBV9	TRBJ2-3	CASSERPLAGGADTQYF
TRBV29-1	TRBJ1-2	CSAGQGAVYGYTF
TRBV28	TRBJ2-1	CASSSLTSSYNEQFF
TRBV19	TRBJ1-1	CASSNQRRSTEAFF
TRBV4-1	TRBJ2-2	CASSPGRGGETGELFF
TRBV29-1	TRBJ1-4	CSVLDQGWREKLFF
TRBV2	TRBJ2-7	CASSEALGTSGDIYEQYF
TRBV10-2	TRBJ2-7	CASSWAGPYEQYF
TRBV2	TRBJ2-7	CASRYYEQYF
TRBV7-2	TRBJ2-3	CASSLDRLARWYF
TRBV5-4	TRBJ1-1	CASSLDTHEYFF
TRBV5-1	TRBJ2-7	CASSPGQPVPDEQYF
TRBV5-6	TRBJ1-1	CASSNMDRHTEAFF
TRBV7-3	TRBJ1-1	CASSPGQITEAFF
TRBV9	TRBJ2-1	CASSVEGQGFYYNEQFF
TRBV13	TRBJ2-7	CASSLGASYEQYF
TRBV5-1	TRBJ1-2	CASSLELGQGGYTF
TRBV7-2	TRBJ1-2	CASSGRELGYTF
TRBV2	TRBJ2-1	CASGRLANLDEQFF
TRBV6-6	TRBJ1-4	CASSLPGTNEKLFF